The rows below give T cell receptor beta chains drawn from one sample of a study of T cells after yellow fever vaccination. One entry per CDR3 protein results from TCRdb running MiXCR on the 5' RACE reads. The data contain fewer than 450,000 distinct CDR3 sequences, about 4% of them singletons. Sample: PBMCs, taken 5 days after the yellow fever booster vaccination. The receptors originated from a man aged 18 to 30 who received the YFV17D yellow fever vaccine. Both conserved end residues are part of each CDR3. A D gene is named only where the DNA matches it firmly. Size is stated for part of the rows, as once, few or many counts, or as a class when the clone is expanded.

cdr3_nt | cdr3_aa | v_call | d_call | clone_size | j_call
TGTGCCAGCGGCGGGGAGGGGCCCCATCAGCCCCAGCATTTT | CASGGEGPHQPQHF | TRBV25-1 | NA | NA | TRBJ1-5
TGTGCCAGCAGTGAAGCGCTCAGCAGAAATCAGCCCCAGCATTTT | CASSEALSRNQPQHF | TRBV2 | NA | NA | TRBJ1-5
TGTGCCAGCAGCGCTAAGCGGGGAGAGACTGAAGCTTTCTTT | CASSAKRGETEAFF | TRBV7-2 | NA | few | TRBJ1-1
TGTGCCAGCTCCCCCCTTGCGGGGGGCCGGGCAGATACGCAGTATTTT | CASSPLAGGRADTQYF | TRBV18 | TRBD2 | many | TRBJ2-3
TGTGCCAGCAACCAGGGGGGGAATCAGCCCCAGCATTTT | CASNQGGNQPQHF | TRBV7-2 | TRBD1 | few | TRBJ1-5
TGCAGTGCTAGAGTACAGGGGAATTCACCCCTCCACTTT | CSARVQGNSPLHF | TRBV20-1 | TRBD1 | many | TRBJ1-6
TGTGCCAGCAGTGAACTAGCGGGGGGTATCGATGAGCAGTTCTTC | CASSELAGGIDEQFF | TRBV12-3/TRBV12-4 | TRBD2 | few | TRBJ2-1
TGTGCCAGCAGTTTGTCGGGTATGGGACAGTTCTATGGCTACACCTTC | CASSLSGMGQFYGYTF | TRBV12-3/TRBV12-4 | TRBD1 | NA | TRBJ1-2
TGTGCCAGCAGACACGGGACAGAGAACACTGAAGCTTTCTTT | CASRHGTENTEAFF | TRBV6-5 | TRBD1 | few | TRBJ1-1
TGTGCTAGTGGTTCCGGGGACACAGATACGCAGTATTTT | CASGSGDTDTQYF | TRBV12-5 | NA | many | TRBJ2-3
TGCGCCAGCAGCCAAGAGGGACAGGGAAGAGCTTTCTTT | CASSQEGQGRAFF | TRBV4-3 | TRBD1 | NA | TRBJ1-1
TGTGCCAGCAGTTTTTGGGGTCCCAGGTGGGATACGCAGTATTTT | CASSFWGPRWDTQYF | TRBV12-3/TRBV12-4 | NA | NA | TRBJ2-3
TGTGCCAGCAGCTTTTCCGGGACAGGTGCCTCCGAGCAGTACTTC | CASSFSGTGASEQYF | TRBV7-9 | TRBD1 | few | TRBJ2-7
TGTGCCAGCAGTGAGGGGACTAGGAATGAGCAGTTCTTC | CASSEGTRNEQFF | TRBV2 | TRBD2 | few | TRBJ2-1
TGTGCCAGCAGAGATCCGGACGAAGATGAAGCTTTCTTT | CASRDPDEDEAFF | TRBV6-5 | NA | few | TRBJ1-1
TGTGCCAGCAGGCTGGGACAAATGAACACTGAAGCTTTCTTT | CASRLGQMNTEAFF | TRBV5-6 | NA | few | TRBJ1-1
TGTGCCAGCAGCTCCAGTCCTAGTGGAGCTTTCTTT | CASSSSPSGAFF | TRBV5-4 | NA | NA | TRBJ1-1
TGTGCCAGCAGAAGCGGGGGGATTAGCACCGGGGAGCTGTTTTTT | CASRSGGISTGELFF | TRBV6-5 | TRBD2 | few | TRBJ2-2
TGCGCCAGCAGCTTGCTTGGGTCAGGATTGAACACTGAAGCTTTCTTT | CASSLLGSGLNTEAFF | TRBV5-1 | NA | many | TRBJ1-1
TGCGCCAGCAGCTTGTACGGGACAGCCGAAAAACTGTTTTTT | CASSLYGTAEKLFF | TRBV5-1 | TRBD1 | NA | TRBJ1-4
TGTGCCAGCAGGGAGGGGACTATTAACTATGGCTACACCTTC | CASREGTINYGYTF | TRBV2 | NA | few | TRBJ1-2
TGTGCCAGCAGCCTCGAGGGACAGGAAGAGACCCAGTACTTC | CASSLEGQEETQYF | TRBV9 | TRBD1 | many | TRBJ2-5
TGTGCCAGTACAAGGGGGGCCGGAAACACCATATATTTT | CASTRGAGNTIYF | TRBV12-3/TRBV12-4 | NA | many | TRBJ1-3
TGTGCCAGCAGCCCCTCCTTCGCGAACACTGAAGCTTTCTTT | CASSPSFANTEAFF | TRBV5-6 | NA | NA | TRBJ1-1
TGCGCCAGCAACACCGGGTCCCGAACTCCACTAATCTTC | CASNTGSRTPLIF | TRBV5-1 | NA | NA | TRBJ2-1
TGTGCCAGCAGCGCGCCCCCGCCTGCGGAGACCCAGTACTTC | CASSAPPPAETQYF | TRBV5-5 | NA | NA | TRBJ2-5
TGTGCCAGCAGCTTAGGGCAGGGCGGAGGCTACACCTTC | CASSLGQGGGYTF | TRBV7-2 | NA | many | TRBJ1-2
TGTGCCACCAGTGATGTGACGGGGGGCACAGATACGCAGTATTTT | CATSDVTGGTDTQYF | TRBV24-1 | NA | many | TRBJ2-3
TGTGCCAGCAAGACGACAGGGGGCGAAACTGAAGCTTTCTTT | CASKTTGGETEAFF | TRBV12-3/TRBV12-4 | TRBD1 | NA | TRBJ1-1
TGTGCCAGCAGTCCGGGGACAGGTCTGGGACTGGATACGCAGTATTTT | CASSPGTGLGLDTQYF | TRBV12-3/TRBV12-4 | TRBD1 | many | TRBJ2-3
TGTGCCAGCAGGCCCATCGGCTACCGTTATAACGAGCAGTACTTC | CASRPIGYRYNEQYF | TRBV12-3/TRBV12-4 | NA | NA | TRBJ2-7
TGTGCCTGGAAGAGGGGTAGGAACTATGGCTACACCTTC | CAWKRGRNYGYTF | TRBV30 | NA | few | TRBJ1-2
TGTGCCAGCAGCCCCCGGGGAGGGTTTGCCGAGCAGTACTTC | CASSPRGGFAEQYF | TRBV5-4 | TRBD2 | few | TRBJ2-7
TGTGCCAGCAGTCCGGGACACCCACGGCACAATGAGCAGTTCTTC | CASSPGHPRHNEQFF | TRBV6-2/TRBV6-3 | NA | NA | TRBJ2-1
TGTGCCAGCAGTTACGGGGGTGAGCAGTTCTTC | CASSYGGEQFF | TRBV6-5 | NA | many | TRBJ2-1
TGTGCCAGCAGCAGATGGGGGGGACAGGGGGGTTCTGAAGCTTTCTTT | CASSRWGGQGGSEAFF | TRBV5-4 | TRBD1 | NA | TRBJ1-1
TGTGCCTGCTCGTCCGCGAACACCGGGGAGCTGTTTTTT | CACSSANTGELFF | TRBV27 | NA | many | TRBJ2-2
TGCGCCAGCAGCCTACCCACCCTTGGCAGGGACCATGGCTACACCTTC | CASSLPTLGRDHGYTF | TRBV5-1 | NA | few | TRBJ1-2
TGCAGTGCTAGCCTTTTAGCGGTTAGCACAGATACGCAGTATTTT | CSASLLAVSTDTQYF | TRBV20-1 | NA | NA | TRBJ2-3
TGTGCCAGCAGCCCCCCCGACAGCCCCCCTAGCACAGATACGCAGTATTTT | CASSPPDSPPSTDTQYF | TRBV5-4 | NA | many | TRBJ2-3
TGTGCCAGCAGCTTGTCGGGGGGCGCATGGGGTCAGCCCCAGCATTTT | CASSLSGGAWGQPQHF | TRBV5-8 | NA | many | TRBJ1-5
TGTGCCAGCAGCTTAGAGGAGTTCGCGAACACCGGGGAGCTGTTTTTT | CASSLEEFANTGELFF | TRBV7-9 | NA | few | TRBJ2-2
TGCAGCGTTACAGGACGGTTTGGAAACACCATATATTTT | CSVTGRFGNTIYF | TRBV29-1 | NA | NA | TRBJ1-3
TGTGCCAGCAGTGGAAAAGCGAGGAGGGTCACAGATACGCAGTATTTT | CASSGKARRVTDTQYF | TRBV25-1 | NA | few | TRBJ2-3
TGCAGCGTTGCCGGAAAGCGGGGTCTCGATACGCAGTATTTT | CSVAGKRGLDTQYF | TRBV29-1 | TRBD2 | NA | TRBJ2-3
TGTGCCAGCAGTTACTCTGGGGCGCAGAATCAGCCCCAGCATTTT | CASSYSGAQNQPQHF | TRBV6-5 | NA | many | TRBJ1-5